This entry lists 9 T cell receptor beta chains sequenced from one sample in a study of regulatory T cells in long-lasting Graves disease. Library construction for TCR beta used iRepertoire HTBI primers and Arm-PCR of CDR3 regions. TCRdb recomputed calls from the multiplex PCR reads with MiXCR, one row per CDR3 protein. The sample lists around 400,000 distinct CDR3 sequences, around 16% occurring once. As to time point: newly diagnosed GD, antithyroid drugs for less than 3 months. The TCR library used RNA extracted from PBMCs. Sequences were derived from peripheral blood mononuclear cells (PBMCs), sampled at new diagnosis, from a patient treated with antithyroid drugs. The origin of the receptors is a female donor with Graves disease.

About this clonotype itself: Its ends do not fully match the called genes, so a read error is possible. Here the CDR3 reads CASSESGRGLKWKF. The CDR3 nucleotides are TGTGCCAGCAGTGAGTCGGGCCGGGGGTTAAAGTGGAAATTT. The chain employs TRBV6-1 and TRBJ1-1; weak D call: TRBD1 (5 bases). CDR1 MNHNS and CDR2 SASEGT come from the germline V gene. CDR3 length equals 14 residues.

The J gene is TRBJ1-1, the V gene TRBV7-2; D is unclear. Germline V gives CDR1 SGHTA, CDR2 FQGNSA. The CDR3 length is 13 residues. The V end was cut by 2 bases, the J end by 3 bases, with 7 bases between. Here the CDR3 reads CASSLSAYTEAFF. CDR3 in DNA: TGTGCCAGCAGCTTATCGGCTTACACTGAAGCTTTCTTT. The variable domain in full, with the rest retrieved from reference TRBV7-2 and TRBJ1-1, is GAGVSQSPSNKVTEKGKDVELRCDPISGHTALYWYRQSLGQGLEFLIYFQGNSAPDKSGLPSDRFSAERTGGSVSTLTIQRTQQEDSAVYLCASSLSAYTEAFFGQGTRLTVV.

The chain recombines TRBV7-9 with TRBJ1-1; tentative D call: TRBD1 (5 bases). V dropped 1 base and J dropped 4 bases, with 10 bases sitting between them. This CDR3 has 14 residues. Germline CDR1 and CDR2: SEHNR and FQNEAQ (reference sequence). CDR3 region: CASSLEGLSTEAFF. CDR3 sequence (DNA): TGTGCCAGCAGCTTAGAGGGGTTGAGCACTGAAGCTTTCTTT.

On this clonotype itself: Just one base apart from a much larger clone, this may be a read error. The chain is built from TRBV28 and TRBJ1-1; TRBD1 might be the D (6 bases). This CDR3 spans 15 amino acids. Trimming removed 8 bases from V and 3 bases from J, with 19 bases in between. Germline CDR1 reads MDHEN; CDR2 reads SYDVKM. The CDR3 spells CASGLGARGDTEAFF. For the CDR3, the DNA is TGTGCCAGCGGCCTGGGGGCAAGGGGCGACACTGAAGCTTTCTTT.

The V call is TRBV7-9, the J call TRBJ2-5; tentatively, D is TRBD1 (6 bases). CDR1 is SEHNR and CDR2 is FQNEAQ in the germline V gene (reference sequence). V shed 4 bases and J shed 2 bases, with 14 bases lying between them. CDR3 length: 15 amino acids. The CDR3 reads CASSSHRTEQETQYF. DNA of the CDR3: TGTGCCAGCAGCTCGCATCGGACAGAGCAAGAGACCCAGTACTTC.

In this sample, this clonotype turned up many times. The genes are TRBV12-3 or TRBV12-4 and TRBJ1-1; no clear D. Trimming pared 5 bases from V and 1 base from J, leaving 11 bases between. The CDR3 spans 14 residues. The CDR3 here is CASSPDKENTEAFF. CDR3 coding DNA: TGTGCCAGCAGTCCTGACAAGGAGAACACTGAAGCTTTCTTT.

This clonotype was seen ten or more times. The chain uses TRBV28 and TRBJ2-5, with TRBD2 identical over 8 bases. Per the germline V gene, CDR1 is MDHEN and CDR2 is SYDVKM. This CDR3 has 16 residues. The ends lost 5 bases at V and 4 bases at J; junction bases unmatched: 12. CDR3 nucleotides: TGTGCCAGCAGTGTACCCGGGACTAGGGTCACAGAGACCCAGTACTTC. Encoded protein: CASSVPGTRVTETQYF.

This chain connects TRBV6-1 to TRBJ1-6, with unresolved D. The CDR3 runs 14 residues. Germline V gene data show CDR1 as MNHNS and CDR2 as SASEGT. Trimming shortened V by 4 bases and J by 9 bases, and 13 bases separated the two germline ends. The DNA for the CDR3 is TGTGCCAGCAGTGTCGCTAGCGTCGGTTCACCCCTCCACTTT. Protein: CASSVASVGSPLHF.

As concerns this clonotype: It is likely a read error: a sequence one base away is far more abundant. V is TRBV7-9 and J is TRBJ2-3; D unresolved. The CDR3 covers 13 residues. Germline-derived CDR1 and CDR2 are SEHNR and FQNEAQ (reference sequence). CDR3 loop: CASSTPGTDAQYF. In DNA form, the CDR3 reads TGTGCCAGCAGCACCCCGGGCACAGATGCGCAGTATTTT.